This T cell receptor (beta chain) originates from a study of OX40 agonist ivuxolimab in advanced cancers. Measured with immunoSEQ multiplex PCR; TCRdb has only the in-frame clones, and not every one. The sample lists about 81,000 clones; roughly 91% were seen once. J gave up 0 bases and V 5 bases, and 4 bases lay outside the gene matches. Germline V CDR1 and CDR2: SGHTA, FQGNSA. This CDR3 is 17 amino acids long. The specimen was CD4+ or CD8+ T cells sorted from blood, collected in a trial of the OX40 agonist ivuxolimab. V gene TRBV7-2 combines with J gene TRBJ2-6, with 10 nucleotides matching TRBD1. This TCR derives from an adult with an advanced solid tumor such as melanoma, head and neck, liver or kidney cancer. The CDR3 sequence: CASSPGTGVSGANVLTF. In nucleotides, the CDR3 is TGTGCCAGCAGCCCAGGGACAGGGGTCTCTGGGGCCAACGTCCTGACTTTC.